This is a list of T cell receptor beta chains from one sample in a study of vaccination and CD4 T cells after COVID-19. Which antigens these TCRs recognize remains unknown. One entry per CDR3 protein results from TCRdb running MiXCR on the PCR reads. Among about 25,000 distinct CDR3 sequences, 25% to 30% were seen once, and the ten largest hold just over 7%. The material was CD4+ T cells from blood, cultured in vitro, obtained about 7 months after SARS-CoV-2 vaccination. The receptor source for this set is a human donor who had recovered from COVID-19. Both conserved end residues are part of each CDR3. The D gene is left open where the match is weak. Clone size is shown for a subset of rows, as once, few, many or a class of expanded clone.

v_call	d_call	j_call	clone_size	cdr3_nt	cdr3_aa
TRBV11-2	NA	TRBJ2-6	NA	TGTGCCAGCGAAGGGGTAAAATCTGGGGCCAACGTCCTGACTTTC	CASEGVKSGANVLTF
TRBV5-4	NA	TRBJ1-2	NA	TGTGCCAGCAGCTCGAATGTAGGAGGCTACACCTTC	CASSSNVGGYTF
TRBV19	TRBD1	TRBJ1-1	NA	TGTGCCAGTAGTACTCGACAGGGAGCGGGGTTTGGCACTGAAGCTTTCTTT	CASSTRQGAGFGTEAFF
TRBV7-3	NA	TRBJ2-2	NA	TGTGCCAGCAGCAGGGGTGCGATGAACACCGGGGAGCTGTTTTTT	CASSRGAMNTGELFF
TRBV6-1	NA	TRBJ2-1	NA	TGTGCCAGCAGTAGATACAATGAGCAGTTCTTC	CASSRYNEQFF
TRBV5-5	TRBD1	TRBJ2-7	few	TGTGCCAGCAGCTTGACCCTTGGGACAGGGCACGCACGTAAGTCAGGCAAGCAGTACTTC	CASSLTLGTGHARKSGKQYF
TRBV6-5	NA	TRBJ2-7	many	TGTGCCAGCAGTTTATCAATTGTCAACTACGAGCAGTACTTC	CASSLSIVNYEQYF
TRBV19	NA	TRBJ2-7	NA	TGTGCCAGTAGTATAGCTCTGCAGGGAAAATACGAGCAGTACTTC	CASSIALQGKYEQYF
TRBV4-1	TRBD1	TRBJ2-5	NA	TGCGCCAGCAGCATTCAGACAGGGGACAGAAAGACCCAGTACTTC	CASSIQTGDRKTQYF
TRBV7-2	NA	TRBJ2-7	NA	TGTGCCAGCAGCTTAGGTAGCGGAGTCTCCTACGAGCAGTACTTC	CASSLGSGVSYEQYF
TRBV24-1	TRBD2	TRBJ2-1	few	TGTGCCACCAGTGATCCCTCGCGGGAGGAGTACAATGAGCAGTTCTTC	CATSDPSREEYNEQFF
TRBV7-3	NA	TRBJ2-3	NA	TGTGCCAGCAGCTTAACGGGAGCGAGCACAGATACGCAGTATTTT	CASSLTGASTDTQYF
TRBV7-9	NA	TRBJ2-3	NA	TGTGCCAGCAGCTTATCTAGCGCAGATACGCAGTATTTT	CASSLSSADTQYF
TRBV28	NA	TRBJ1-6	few	TGTGCCAGCCAGATGGGACATGCGAGCTCCTATAATTCACCCCTCCACTTT	CASQMGHASSYNSPLHF
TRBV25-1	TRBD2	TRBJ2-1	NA	TGTGCCAGCCAGACTAGCGGGGGACATAACTCCTACAATGAGCAGTTCTTC	CASQTSGGHNSYNEQFF
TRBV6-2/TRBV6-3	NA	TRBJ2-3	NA	TGTGCCAGCAGCCCACTAGTCACAGATACGCAGTATTTT	CASSPLVTDTQYF
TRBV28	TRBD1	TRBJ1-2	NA	TGTGCCAGCGAAACAGGGGGCTGGGGTGGCTACACCTTC	CASETGGWGGYTF
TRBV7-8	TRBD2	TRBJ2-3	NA	TGTGCCAGCAGCTTAACTAGCGGGAGGGGCACAGATACGCAGTATTTT	CASSLTSGRGTDTQYF
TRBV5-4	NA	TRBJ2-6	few	TGTGCCAGCAGCCTCCCAGGGGCTGGGGCCAACGTCCTGACTTTC	CASSLPGAGANVLTF
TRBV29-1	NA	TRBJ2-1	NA	TGCAGCGTTGAACTCGGGACCTCCTACAATGAGCAGTTCTTC	CSVELGTSYNEQFF
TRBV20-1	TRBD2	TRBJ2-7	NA	TGCAGTGCTAGGGGGGGGGGCGGGAGGGCCACCGAGCAGTACTTC	CSARGGGGRATEQYF
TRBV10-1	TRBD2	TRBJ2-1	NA	TGCGCCAGCAGTGAGTATACTAGCGGGCCGGATGAGCAGTTCTTC	CASSEYTSGPDEQFF
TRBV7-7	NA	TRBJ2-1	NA	TGTGCCAGCAGCGCAATCGGCACCGACGGTGAGCAGTTCTTC	CASSAIGTDGEQFF
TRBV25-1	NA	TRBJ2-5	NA	TGTGCCAGCAGTGTGGGGGCGCGGGAGACCCAGTACTTC	CASSVGARETQYF
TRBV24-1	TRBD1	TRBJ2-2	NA	TGTGCCACCAGTGAAGCGGGACAGGGTGCCGGGGAGCTGTTTTTT	CATSEAGQGAGELFF
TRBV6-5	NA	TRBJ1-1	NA	TGTGCCAGCAGTTACGGATGGACACCCGGGGGGGTGAACACTGAAGCTTTCTTT	CASSYGWTPGGVNTEAFF
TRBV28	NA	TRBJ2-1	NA	TGTGCCAGCAGCATCCCCGGAAACGAGAAGCAGTTCTTC	CASSIPGNEKQFF
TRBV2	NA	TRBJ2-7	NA	TGTGCCAGCAGACCCAGGGCCCGCGAGCAGTACTTC	CASRPRAREQYF
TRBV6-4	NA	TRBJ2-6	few	TGTGCCAGCAGTGACTCGGGGGCTGGGGCCAACGTCCTGACTTTC	CASSDSGAGANVLTF
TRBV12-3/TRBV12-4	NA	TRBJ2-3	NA	TGTGCCAGCACCCCGGCAGCAGGGGTGGCAGATACGCAGTATTTT	CASTPAAGVADTQYF
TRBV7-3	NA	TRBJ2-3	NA	TGTGCCAGCAGCTTAAGAGTAGCATTCAGCACAGATACGCAGTATTTT	CASSLRVAFSTDTQYF
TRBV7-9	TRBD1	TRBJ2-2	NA	TGTGCCAGCAGCGCCCAGGGGGCGGGGACCGGGGAGCTGTTTTTT	CASSAQGAGTGELFF
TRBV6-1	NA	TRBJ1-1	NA	TGTGCCAGCAGAGAGGTGGGGGGGCCCACTGAAGCTTTCTTT	CASREVGGPTEAFF
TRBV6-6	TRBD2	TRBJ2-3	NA	TGTGCCAGCAGTCCACGTAGGAGGGGACTAGCGGGAGCAGATACGCAGTATTTT	CASSPRRRGLAGADTQYF
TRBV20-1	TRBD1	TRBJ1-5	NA	TGCAGTGCTCCTACAGGGGTTAGGCAGCCCCAGCATTTT	CSAPTGVRQPQHF
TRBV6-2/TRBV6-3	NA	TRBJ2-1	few	TGTGCCAGCAGTTACTATAGGTACAATGAGCAGTTCTTC	CASSYYRYNEQFF
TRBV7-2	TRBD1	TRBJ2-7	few	TGTGCCAGCAGCCCCGACAGGGACCACGAGCAGTACTTC	CASSPDRDHEQYF
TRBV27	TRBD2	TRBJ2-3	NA	TGTGCCAGCAGTCCAAGCGGGAGCACGCAGTATTTT	CASSPSGSTQYF
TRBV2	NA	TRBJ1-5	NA	TGTGCCAGCAGCGTAAATCAGCCCCAGCATTTT	CASSVNQPQHF
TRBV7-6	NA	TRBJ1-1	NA	TGTGCCAGCAGCCGTTCTGGGGGTCTGGAAGCTTTCTTT	CASSRSGGLEAFF
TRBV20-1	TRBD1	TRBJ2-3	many	TGCAGTGCCCTTGGCCTAGGACAGGGGACGGCAGATACGCAGTATTTT	CSALGLGQGTADTQYF
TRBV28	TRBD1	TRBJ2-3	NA	TGTGCCAGCAGTAGATGGACAGGGGGCGTCGGGAGCACAGATACGCAGTATTTT	CASSRWTGGVGSTDTQYF
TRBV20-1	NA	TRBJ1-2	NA	TGCAGTGCTAGTGCAGGGAGTCGTAACGATGGCTACACCTTC	CSASAGSRNDGYTF
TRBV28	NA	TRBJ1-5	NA	TGTGCCAGCATCTCGTCGGATTTACAGCCCCAGCATTTT	CASISSDLQPQHF
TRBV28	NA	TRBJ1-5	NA	TGTGCCAGCAGCACCCTTATCACTGCTGCTGGTCCGTCTCGTCAGCCCCAGCATTTT	CASSTLITAAGPSRQPQHF
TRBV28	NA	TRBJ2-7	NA	TGTGCTACTGCCGACCTCCGGGACGCTGCGAAGTACGAGCAGTACTTC	CATADLRDAAKYEQYF
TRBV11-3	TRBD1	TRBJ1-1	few	TGTGCCAGCAGCGACAGGGCGAACACTGAAGCTTTCTTT	CASSDRANTEAFF
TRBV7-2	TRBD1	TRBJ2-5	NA	TGTGCCAGCAGCTTAGTGGGACAGCCTAGAGAGACCCAGTACTTC	CASSLVGQPRETQYF
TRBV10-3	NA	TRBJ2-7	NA	TGTGCCATTAATCGACAGGGTGGGACTCAGCAGTACTTC	CAINRQGGTQQYF
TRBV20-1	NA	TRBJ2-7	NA	TGCGGTGCCTCACTTTTGGCGGAGCAGTACTTC	CGASLLAEQYF
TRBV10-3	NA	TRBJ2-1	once	TGTGCCATCAGTGATGCTGGACAGACCTACAATGAGCAGTTCTTC	CAISDAGQTYNEQFF